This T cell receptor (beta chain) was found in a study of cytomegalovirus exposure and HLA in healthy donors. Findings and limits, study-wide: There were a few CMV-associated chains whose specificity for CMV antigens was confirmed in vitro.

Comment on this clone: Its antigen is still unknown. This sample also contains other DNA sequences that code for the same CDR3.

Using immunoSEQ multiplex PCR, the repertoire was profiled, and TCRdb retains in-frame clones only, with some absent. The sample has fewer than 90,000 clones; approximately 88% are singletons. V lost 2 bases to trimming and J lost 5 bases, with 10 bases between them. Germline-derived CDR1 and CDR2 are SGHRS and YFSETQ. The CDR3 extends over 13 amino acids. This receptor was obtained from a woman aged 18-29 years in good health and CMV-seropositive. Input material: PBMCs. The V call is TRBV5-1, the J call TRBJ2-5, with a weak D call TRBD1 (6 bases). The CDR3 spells CASSLQGRETQYF. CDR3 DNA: TGCGCCAGCAGCTTACAGGGACGGGAGACCCAGTACTTC.